This passage covers 18 T cell receptor beta chains from one sample sequenced in a study of cytomegalovirus exposure and HLA in healthy donors. Primers: 60 Vbeta forward and 13 Jbeta reverse. The table came from immunoSEQ multiplex PCR; TCRdb's copy has only in-frame clones and leaves some out. Among 160,000 or so clones listed, around 77% were seen once. Source material: PBMCs. The receptors here all came from a man aged 55 to 70 in good health and CMV-seronegative.

Comments on this clone: Distinct nucleotide sequences in the sample also encode this CDR3. The chain uses TRBV5-5 and TRBJ1-1, with D possibly matching TRBD1 (6 bases). In germline, CDR1 is SGHKS, CDR2 YYEKEE (reference sequence). V was trimmed by 0 bases and J by 1 base, leaving 10 bases between them. This CDR3 has 15 residues. CDR3 bases: TGTGCCAGCAGCTTGGAAGGACAGAAGAACACTGAAGCTTTCTTT. Translating gives CASSLEGQKNTEAFF.

This rearrangement joins TRBV11-3 to TRBJ2-1; the D is unclear. CDR3 length: 15 residues. CDR1 SGHNT and CDR2 YENEEA come from the germline V gene. Between the trimmed V and J ends, which lost 6 bases and 0 bases, there was a span of 12 bases. In DNA form, the CDR3 reads TGTGCCAGCAGTCCGACAACCAACTCCTACAATGAGCAGTTCTTC. Encoded protein: CASSPTTNSYNEQFF.

This clone was recorded a few times. This chain joins TRBV29-1 and TRBJ1-4, with D maybe TRBD1 (6 bases). The length of the CDR3 is 14 residues. The germline CDR1 and CDR2 sequences are SQVTM and ANQGSEA. Trimming left V 7 bases short and J 8 bases short, with 20 bases between. The CDR3 sequence is CSAGPRGRGEKLFF. As DNA, the CDR3 is TGCAGCGCCGGGCCGAGGGGGAGAGGGGAAAAACTGTTTTTT.

The rearrangement uses TRBV6-6 and TRBJ2-7; TRBD2 is a possible D gene (5 bases). The germline gives CDR1 MNHNY, CDR2 SVGAGI (reference sequence). The CDR3 runs 13 residues. The V and J ends lost 5 bases and 0 bases respectively, with 8 bases between them. CDR3 amino acids: CASSMAGSYEQYF. CDR3 nucleotide sequence: TGTGCCAGCAGTATGGCGGGCTCCTACGAGCAGTACTTC.

The V call is TRBV19, the J call TRBJ1-5; D not resolved. This CDR3 spans 13 amino acids. Germline V gene data show CDR1 as LNHDA and CDR2 as SQIVND (reference sequence). Trimming stripped 7 bases from V and 7 bases from J, with 14 bases between. The CDR3 loop reads CASKRVGDQPQHF. The CDR3, as DNA: TGTGCCAGTAAGCGGGTGGGAGACCAGCCCCAGCATTTT.

The chain links TRBV5-1 to TRBJ1-2; D is possibly TRBD1 (5 bases). Germline V gene data show CDR1 as SGHRS and CDR2 as YFSETQ. The CDR3 extends over 15 amino acids. The germline V and J ends were trimmed by 0 bases and 1 base, with 10 bases remaining between them. In DNA, the CDR3 is TGCGCCAGCAGCTTGGAAGCAGGGTTTAACTATGGCTACACCTTC. Its protein is CASSLEAGFNYGYTF.

This clone was counted a single time. The chain joins TRBV4-3 to TRBJ2-2; 10 nucleotides match TRBD2. CDR1 is LGHNA, CDR2 YSLEER, per germline. V gave up 4 bases and J gave up 4 bases; unmatched junction bases: 9. The CDR3 runs to 17 residues. CDR3 region: CASSPNLAGVVTGELFF. The DNA of the CDR3 is TGCGCCAGCAGCCCTAACCTAGCGGGAGTTGTCACCGGGGAGCTGTTTTTT.

This clone was picked up one time. The gene calls are TRBV11-1 and TRBJ2-7; 8 nucleotides align to TRBD2. This CDR3 comprises 16 residues. Trimming at V came to 6 bases and at J to 4 bases, leaving 14 bases not matched to a gene. The germline V gene has CDR1 SGHAT and CDR2 FQDESV (reference sequence). The CDR3 DNA reads as TGTGCCAGCAGTTTTTCCGGGACTAGTGCGGTGTACGAGCAGTACTTC. This gives the protein CASSFSGTSAVYEQYF.

The rearrangement joins TRBV5-5 to TRBJ2-7; D remains unclear. Germline values: CDR1 SGHKS, CDR2 YYEKEE (reference sequence). The CDR3 has 12 amino acids. The ends were cut back, 6 bases at V and 5 bases at J, with 12 bases in the middle. The CDR3, as DNA: TGTGCCAGCACCTCTCCCAGTCACGAGCAGTACTTC. Translation: CASTSPSHEQYF. The whole variable domain, remainder taken from reference TRBV5-5 and TRBJ2-7, is DAGVTQSPTHLIKTRGQQVTLRCSPISGHKSVSWYQQVLGQGPQFIFQYYEKEERGRGNFPDRFSARQFPNYSSELNVNALLLGDSALYLCASTSPSHEQYFGPGTRLTVT.

DNA for the CDR3: TGTGCCAGCAGCCAACGACAGGGTAATTCCTACGAGCAGTACTTC. Translated: CASSQRQGNSYEQYF. The chain employs TRBV7-2 and TRBJ2-7, with 7 bases that match TRBD1. The CDR3 is 15 residues long. Germline values: CDR1 SGHTA, CDR2 FQGNSA. V shed 5 bases, J shed 1 base, and the junction held 8 bases outside the gene matches.

The genes are TRBV4-1 and TRBJ1-6; the D gene is possibly TRBD1 (5 bases). Trimming took off 0 bases at V and 7 bases at J, with 13 bases between the two ends. CDR1 and CDR2 from the germline V gene are MGHRA and YSYEKL. The CDR3 has 16 amino acids. CDR3 amino acids: CASSQDRQGVNSPLHF. The CDR3 DNA is TGCGCCAGCAGCCAAGATCGTCAAGGGGTGAATTCACCCCTCCACTTT.

The chain couples TRBV19 to TRBJ2-7; 10 nucleotides align to TRBD1. Germline CDR1 is LNHDA and CDR2 is SQIVND (reference sequence). V gave up 4 bases and J gave up 2 bases; unmatched junction bases: 5. This CDR3 is built from 15 residues. The CDR3 loop is CASSRGQGITYEQYF. CDR3 nucleotide sequence: TGTGCCAGTAGTAGGGGACAGGGGATAACCTACGAGCAGTACTTC. Full variable domain (rest looked up from reference TRBV19 and TRBJ2-7): DGGITQSPKYLFRKEGQNVTLSCEQNLNHDAMYWYRQDPGQGLRLIYYSQIVNDFQKGDIAEGYSVSREKKESFPLTVTSAQKNPTAFYLCASSRGQGITYEQYFGPGTRLTVT.

V and J are TRBV6-5 and TRBJ2-3; tentative D call: TRBD2 (6 bases). Trimming left V 6 bases short and J 5 bases short, with 12 bases between. Germline V gene data show CDR1 as MNHEY and CDR2 as SVGAGI. This CDR3 has 13 residues. CDR3 in amino acids: CASRKTREDTQYF. CDR3 in DNA: TGTGCCAGCAGAAAGACTAGAGAAGATACGCAGTATTTT.

The CDR3 loop is CASSPTGGQPQHF. The CDR3 region has the DNA TGTGCCAGCAGTCCGACAGGGGGTCAGCCCCAGCATTTT. The chain employs TRBV28 and TRBJ1-5; 9 bases map to TRBD1. The CDR3 consists of 13 residues. J was trimmed by 6 bases and V by 5 bases; bases with no gene match: 2. The V gene's germline CDR1 is MDHEN and CDR2 SYDVKM.

The gene calls are TRBV9 and TRBJ1-1; 8 nucleotides agree with TRBD1. V shed 3 bases and J 0 bases; nucleotides not matched to a gene: 4. The CDR3 is 15 residues long. Germline V CDR1 and CDR2: SGDLS, YYNGEE. CDR3 region: CASSARQGMNTEAFF. CDR3 nucleotide sequence: TGTGCCAGCAGCGCTCGACAGGGGATGAACACTGAAGCTTTCTTT.

V and J are TRBV19 and TRBJ2-7; no firm D call. With 5 bases removed from V and 0 bases from J, the gap between germline ends came to 11 bases. The CDR3 runs to 14 residues. Per the germline V gene, CDR1 is LNHDA and CDR2 is SQIVND (reference sequence). The CDR3, as DNA: TGTGCCAGTAGTCCTCGGTTGAACTCCTACGAGCAGTACTTC. Translated: CASSPRLNSYEQYF.

The gene calls are TRBV19 and TRBJ1-4; 7 bases are shared with TRBD1. V shed 3 bases and J 2 bases; nucleotides not matched to a gene: 6. CDR3 size: 16 residues. The V gene's germline CDR1 is LNHDA and CDR2 SQIVND (reference sequence). CDR3 coding DNA: TGTGCCAGTAGTATCTTGCCGGGACAGACTAATGAAAAACTGTTTTTT. It translates to CASSILPGQTNEKLFF.

The chain employs TRBV7-9 and TRBJ2-7; TRBD1 matches 9 bases. Germline trimming cut 5 bases from V and 6 bases from J; bases unmatched to any gene: 11. CDR1 is SEHNR, CDR2 FQNEAQ, per germline (reference sequence). The length of the CDR3 is 15 residues. The chain's CDR3 is CASSPPDRGKIEQYF. CDR3 nucleotide sequence: TGTGCCAGCAGCCCACCCGACAGGGGGAAGATCGAGCAGTACTTC.